The 2 T cell receptor beta chains below all came from one sample that was sequenced in a study of blood T cell repertoires in COVID-19. Measured with immunoSEQ multiplex PCR; TCRdb has only the in-frame clones, and not every one. The profile shows fewer than 200,000 clones, approximately 84% of them singletons. Sequenced: peripheral blood. The source is a man aged 35 to 55 who had recovered from COVID-19.

The chain uses TRBV19 and TRBJ1-6; the D gene is possibly TRBD1 (6 bases). Germline V gene data show CDR1 as LNHDA and CDR2 as SQIVND (reference sequence). V was pared by 11 bases and J by 3 bases, with 14 bases between. This CDR3 comprises 14 residues. The CDR3 region is CAASRGNYNSPLHF. The CDR3 DNA sequence: TGTGCCGCATCGAGGGGGAACTATAATTCACCCCTCCACTTT.

The chain couples TRBV7-9 to TRBJ2-2; TRBD1 matches 8 bases. In germline, CDR1 is SEHNR, CDR2 FQNEAQ (reference sequence). J lost 0 bases, V lost 5 bases, and 11 bases had no gene match. The CDR3 extends over 18 amino acids. This chain's CDR3 is CASSDDRGSDANTGELFF. CDR3 sequence (DNA): TGTGCCAGCAGCGACGACAGGGGTTCTGATGCGAACACCGGGGAGCTGTTTTTT.